Included here is one TCR beta chain sequence, with context. Data came from immunoSEQ multiplex PCR; TCRdb stores just in-frame clones and leaves some out. In the table there are about 150,000 clones, roughly four fifths of which are singletons. The entry originates in a study of blood T cell repertoires in COVID-19. Between the trimmed V and J ends, which lost 3 bases and 0 bases, there was a span of 13 bases. The V gene's germline CDR1 is SGDLS and CDR2 YYNGEE. The CDR3 loop spans 16 amino acids. Sequenced input: peripheral blood. This sequence originates from a woman aged 55-75 years with acute or convalescent COVID-19. The chain carries TRBV9 and TRBJ1-3; D is unclear. The CDR3 DNA sequence: TGTGCCAGCAGCGCCATTCAGGCATCCTCTGGAAACACCATATATTTT. As protein: CASSAIQASSGNTIYF.